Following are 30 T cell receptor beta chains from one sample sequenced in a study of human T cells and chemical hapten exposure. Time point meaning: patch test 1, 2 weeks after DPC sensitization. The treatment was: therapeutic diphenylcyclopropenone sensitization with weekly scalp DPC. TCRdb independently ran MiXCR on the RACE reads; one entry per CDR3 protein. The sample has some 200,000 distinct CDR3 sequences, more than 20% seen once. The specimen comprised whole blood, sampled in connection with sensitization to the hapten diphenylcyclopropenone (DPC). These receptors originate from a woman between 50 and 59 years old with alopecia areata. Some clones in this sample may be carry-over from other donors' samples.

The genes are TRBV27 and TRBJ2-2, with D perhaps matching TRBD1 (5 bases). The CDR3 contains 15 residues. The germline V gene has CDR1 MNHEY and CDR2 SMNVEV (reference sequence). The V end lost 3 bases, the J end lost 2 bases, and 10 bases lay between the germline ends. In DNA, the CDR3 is TGTGCCAGCAGTTTGATGGACACCAACACCGGGGAGCTGTTTTTT. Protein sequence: CASSLMDTNTGELFF.

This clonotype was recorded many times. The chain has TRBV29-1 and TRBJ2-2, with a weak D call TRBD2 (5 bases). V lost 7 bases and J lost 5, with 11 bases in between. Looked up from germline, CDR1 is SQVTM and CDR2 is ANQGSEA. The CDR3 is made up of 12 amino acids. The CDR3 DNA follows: TGCAGCGGCATACTAGGAACCGGGGAGCTGTTTTTT. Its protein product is CSGILGTGELFF.

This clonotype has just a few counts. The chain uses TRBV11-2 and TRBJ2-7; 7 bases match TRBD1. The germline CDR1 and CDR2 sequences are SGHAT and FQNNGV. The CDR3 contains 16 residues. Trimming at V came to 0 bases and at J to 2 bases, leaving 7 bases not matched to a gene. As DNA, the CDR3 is TGTGCCAGCAGCTTAGATCCCCGGACAGGAACCTACGAGCAGTACTTC. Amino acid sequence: CASSLDPRTGTYEQYF.

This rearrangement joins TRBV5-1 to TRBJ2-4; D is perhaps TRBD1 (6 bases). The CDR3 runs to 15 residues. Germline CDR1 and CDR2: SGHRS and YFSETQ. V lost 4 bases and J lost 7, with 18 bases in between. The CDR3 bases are TGCGCCAGCAGCCTCAGGGGTTATGCCCGGAACATTCAGTACTTC. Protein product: CASSLRGYARNIQYF. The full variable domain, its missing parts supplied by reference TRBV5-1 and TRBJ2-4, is KAGVTQTPRYLIKTRGQQVTLSCSPISGHRSVSWYQQTPGQGLQFLFEYFSETQRNKGNFPGRFSGRQFSNSRSEMNVSTLELGDSALYLCASSLRGYARNIQYFGAGTRLSVL.

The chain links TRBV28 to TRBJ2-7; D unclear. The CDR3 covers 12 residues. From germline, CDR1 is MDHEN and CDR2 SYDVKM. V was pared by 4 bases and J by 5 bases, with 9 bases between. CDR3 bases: TGTGCCAGCAGTTCCTCTGGGAACGAGCAGTACTTC. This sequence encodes CASSSSGNEQYF.

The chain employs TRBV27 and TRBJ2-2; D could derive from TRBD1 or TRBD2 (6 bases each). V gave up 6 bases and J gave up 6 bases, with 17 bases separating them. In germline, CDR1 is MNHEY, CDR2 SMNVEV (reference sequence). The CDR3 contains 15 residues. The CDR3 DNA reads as TGTGCCAGCAGGGAGGGGGGAGTTAACCCCGGGGAGCTGTTTTTT. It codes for CASREGGVNPGELFF.

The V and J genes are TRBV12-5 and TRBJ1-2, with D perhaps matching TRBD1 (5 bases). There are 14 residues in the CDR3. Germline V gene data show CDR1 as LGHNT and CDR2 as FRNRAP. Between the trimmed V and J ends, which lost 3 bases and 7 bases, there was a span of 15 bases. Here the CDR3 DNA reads TGTGCTAGTGGTTTACTGGAAAAGGGGTTTGGCTACACCTTC. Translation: CASGLLEKGFGYTF.

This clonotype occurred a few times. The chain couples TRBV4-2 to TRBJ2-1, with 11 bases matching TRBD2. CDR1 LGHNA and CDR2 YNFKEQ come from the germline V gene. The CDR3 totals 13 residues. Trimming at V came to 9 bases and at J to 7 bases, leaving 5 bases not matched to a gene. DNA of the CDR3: TGTGCCAGGGGACTAGCGGAGCCGAATGAGCAGTTCTTC. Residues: CARGLAEPNEQFF.

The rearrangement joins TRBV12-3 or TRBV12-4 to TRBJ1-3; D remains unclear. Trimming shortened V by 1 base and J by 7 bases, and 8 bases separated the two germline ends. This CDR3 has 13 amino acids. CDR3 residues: CASSLDSGNTIYF. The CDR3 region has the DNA TGTGCCAGCAGTTTAGATTCGGGGAACACCATATATTTT.

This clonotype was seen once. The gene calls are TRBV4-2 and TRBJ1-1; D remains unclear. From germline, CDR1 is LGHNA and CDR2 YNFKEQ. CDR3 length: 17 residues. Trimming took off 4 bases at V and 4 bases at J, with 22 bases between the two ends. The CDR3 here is CASSPLARPTRVTEAFF. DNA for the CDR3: TGTGCCAGCAGCCCCCTGGCCAGGCCAACTCGGGTCACTGAAGCTTTCTTT.

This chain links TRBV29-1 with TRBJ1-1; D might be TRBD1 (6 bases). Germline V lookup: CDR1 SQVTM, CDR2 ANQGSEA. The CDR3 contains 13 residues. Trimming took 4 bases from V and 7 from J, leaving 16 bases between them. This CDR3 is CSVARGGDNEAFF. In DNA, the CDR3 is TGCAGCGTTGCCAGAGGGGGGGATAATGAAGCTTTCTTT.

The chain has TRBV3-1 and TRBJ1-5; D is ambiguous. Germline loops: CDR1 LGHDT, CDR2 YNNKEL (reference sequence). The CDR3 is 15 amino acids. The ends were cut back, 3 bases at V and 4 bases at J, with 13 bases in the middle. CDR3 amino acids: CASSQMPLGNQPQHF. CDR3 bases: TGTGCCAGCAGCCAGATGCCTTTAGGAAATCAGCCCCAGCATTTT. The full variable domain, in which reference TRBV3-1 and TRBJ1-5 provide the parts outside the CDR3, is DTAVSQTPKYLVTQMGNDKSIKCEQNLGHDTMYWYKQDSKKFLKIMFSYNNKELIINETVPNRFSPKSPDKAHLNLHINSLELGDSAVYFCASSQMPLGNQPQHFGDGTRLSIL.

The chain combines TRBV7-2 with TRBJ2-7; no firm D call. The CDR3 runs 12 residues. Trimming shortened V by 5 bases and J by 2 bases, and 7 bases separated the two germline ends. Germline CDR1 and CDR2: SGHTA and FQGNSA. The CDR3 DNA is TGTGCCAGCAGCCCTCGCCCCTACGAGCAGTACTTC. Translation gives CASSPRPYEQYF.

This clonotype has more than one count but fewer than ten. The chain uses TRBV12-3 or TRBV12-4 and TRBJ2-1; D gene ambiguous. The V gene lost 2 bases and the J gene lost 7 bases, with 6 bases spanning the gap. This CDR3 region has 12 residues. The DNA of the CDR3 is TGTGCCAGCAGTTTAATGTGGAATGAGCAGTTCTTC. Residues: CASSLMWNEQFF.

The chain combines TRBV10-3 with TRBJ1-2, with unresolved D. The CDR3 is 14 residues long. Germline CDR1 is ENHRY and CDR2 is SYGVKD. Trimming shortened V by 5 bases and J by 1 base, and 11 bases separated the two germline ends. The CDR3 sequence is CAISSFTDNYGYTF. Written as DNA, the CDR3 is TGTGCCATCAGTTCCTTCACAGATAACTATGGCTACACCTTC.

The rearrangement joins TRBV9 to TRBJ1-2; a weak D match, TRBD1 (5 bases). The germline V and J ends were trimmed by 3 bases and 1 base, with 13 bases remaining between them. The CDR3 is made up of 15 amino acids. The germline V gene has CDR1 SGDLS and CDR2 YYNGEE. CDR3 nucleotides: TGTGCCAGCAGCGGTGAGGGGCCTATTAACTATGGCTACACCTTC. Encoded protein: CASSGEGPINYGYTF.

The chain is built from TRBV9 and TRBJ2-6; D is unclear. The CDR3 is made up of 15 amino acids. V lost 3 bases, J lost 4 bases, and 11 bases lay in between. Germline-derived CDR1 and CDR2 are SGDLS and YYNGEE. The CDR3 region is CASSGQLAGANVLTF. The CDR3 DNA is TGTGCCAGCAGCGGGCAGTTGGCGGGGGCCAACGTCCTGACTTTC.

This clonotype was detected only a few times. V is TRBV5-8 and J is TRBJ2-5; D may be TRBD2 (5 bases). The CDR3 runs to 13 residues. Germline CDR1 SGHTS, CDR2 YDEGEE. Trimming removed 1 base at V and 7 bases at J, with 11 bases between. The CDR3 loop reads CASSLFGLSTQYF. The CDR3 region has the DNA TGTGCCAGCAGCTTGTTTGGACTTTCGACCCAGTACTTC.

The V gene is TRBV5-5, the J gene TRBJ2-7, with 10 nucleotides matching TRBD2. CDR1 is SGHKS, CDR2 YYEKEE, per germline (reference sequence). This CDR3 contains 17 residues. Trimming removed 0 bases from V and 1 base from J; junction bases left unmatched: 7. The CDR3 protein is CASSLAQILAGSYEQYF. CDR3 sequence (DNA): TGTGCCAGCAGCTTGGCCCAGATACTAGCGGGATCCTACGAGCAGTACTTC.

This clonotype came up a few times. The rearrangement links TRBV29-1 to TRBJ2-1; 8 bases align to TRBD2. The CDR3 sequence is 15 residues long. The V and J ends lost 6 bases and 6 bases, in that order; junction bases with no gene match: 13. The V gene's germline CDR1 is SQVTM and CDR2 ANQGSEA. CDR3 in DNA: TGCAGCGTCGCCCAAGCGGGAGCAAATATCAATGAGCAGTTCTTC. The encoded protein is CSVAQAGANINEQFF.

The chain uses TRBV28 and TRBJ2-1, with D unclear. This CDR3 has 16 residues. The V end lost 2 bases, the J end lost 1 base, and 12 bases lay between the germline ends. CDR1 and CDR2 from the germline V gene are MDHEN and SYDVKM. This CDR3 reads CASSLGSGVSYNEQFF. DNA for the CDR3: TGTGCCAGCAGTTTAGGTTCTGGGGTTTCCTACAATGAGCAGTTCTTC.

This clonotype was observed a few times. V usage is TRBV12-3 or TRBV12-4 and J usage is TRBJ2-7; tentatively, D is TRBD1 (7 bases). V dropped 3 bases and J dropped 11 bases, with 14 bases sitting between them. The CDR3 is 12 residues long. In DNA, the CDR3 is TGTGCCAGCAGTTTCTCCGACAGGGAGGAGTACTTC. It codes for CASSFSDREEYF.

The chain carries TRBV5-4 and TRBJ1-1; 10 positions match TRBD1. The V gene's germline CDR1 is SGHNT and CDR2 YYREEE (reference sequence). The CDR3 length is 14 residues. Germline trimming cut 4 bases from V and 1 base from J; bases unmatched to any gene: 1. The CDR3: CASSRQGANTEAFF. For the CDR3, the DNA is TGTGCCAGCAGCCGACAGGGGGCGAACACTGAAGCTTTCTTT.

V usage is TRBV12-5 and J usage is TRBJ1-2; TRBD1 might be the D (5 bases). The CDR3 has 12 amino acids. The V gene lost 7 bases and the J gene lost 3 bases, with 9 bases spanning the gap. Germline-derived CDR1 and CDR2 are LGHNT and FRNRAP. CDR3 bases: TGTGCTAGTGCCTTGGGGGACTATGGCTACACCTTC. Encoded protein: CASALGDYGYTF.

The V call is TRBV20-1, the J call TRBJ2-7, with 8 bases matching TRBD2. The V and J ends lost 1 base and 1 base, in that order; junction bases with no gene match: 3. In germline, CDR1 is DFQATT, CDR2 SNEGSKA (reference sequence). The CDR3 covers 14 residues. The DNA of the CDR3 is TGCAGTGCTAGAGGGACTAGCAATTCCTACGAGCAGTACTTC. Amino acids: CSARGTSNSYEQYF.

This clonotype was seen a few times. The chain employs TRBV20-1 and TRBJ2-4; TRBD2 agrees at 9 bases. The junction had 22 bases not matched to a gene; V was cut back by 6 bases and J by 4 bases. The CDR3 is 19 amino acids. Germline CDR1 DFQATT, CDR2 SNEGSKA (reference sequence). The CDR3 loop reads CSAQLGASGTLSVKNIQYF. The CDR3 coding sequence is TGCAGTGCCCAGCTTGGGGCTAGCGGGACGCTATCTGTTAAAAACATTCAGTACTTC.

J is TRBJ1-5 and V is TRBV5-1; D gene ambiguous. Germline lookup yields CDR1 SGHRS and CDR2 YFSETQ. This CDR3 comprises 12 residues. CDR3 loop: CASPGSNQPQHF. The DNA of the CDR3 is TGCGCTAGCCCCGGGAGCAATCAGCCCCAGCATTTT.

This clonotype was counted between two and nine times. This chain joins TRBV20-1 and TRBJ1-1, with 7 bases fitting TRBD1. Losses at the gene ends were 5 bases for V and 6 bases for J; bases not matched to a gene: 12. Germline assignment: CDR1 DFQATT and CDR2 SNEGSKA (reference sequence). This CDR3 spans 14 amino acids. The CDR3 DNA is TGCAGTGCTCTACCGCGGACAGGTAGTGCTGAAGCTTTCTTT. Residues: CSALPRTGSAEAFF.

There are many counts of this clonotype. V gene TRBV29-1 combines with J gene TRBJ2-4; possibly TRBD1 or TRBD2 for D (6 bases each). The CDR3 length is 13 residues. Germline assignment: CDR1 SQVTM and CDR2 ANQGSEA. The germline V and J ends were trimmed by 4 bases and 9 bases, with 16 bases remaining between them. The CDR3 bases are TGCAGCGTTGTGCCACAGGGAGGAGGCATTCAGTACTTC. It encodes CSVVPQGGGIQYF.

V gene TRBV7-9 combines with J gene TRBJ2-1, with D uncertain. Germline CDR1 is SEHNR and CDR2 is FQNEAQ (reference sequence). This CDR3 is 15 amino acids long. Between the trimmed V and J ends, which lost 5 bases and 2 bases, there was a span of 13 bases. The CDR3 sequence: CASSLGSLPYNEQFF. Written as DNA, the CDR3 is TGTGCCAGCAGCCTAGGTTCCCTCCCCTACAATGAGCAGTTCTTC.